The next 6 T cell receptor beta chains were all read from a single sample in a study of blood T cell repertoires in COVID-19. Data came from immunoSEQ multiplex PCR; TCRdb stores just in-frame clones and leaves some out. Found here are some 250,000 clones, 75% to 90% of them singletons; the top ten hold approximately 2%. The source material was peripheral blood. All receptors derive from a man younger than 45 with active or convalescent COVID-19.

This clone has a handful of counts. This chain connects TRBV4-3 to TRBJ2-1; 15 bases are shared with TRBD2. Germline CDR1 LGHNA, CDR2 YSLEER. The CDR3 spans 21 residues. V lost 0 bases and J lost 2; bases outside the gene matches: 11. CDR3 region: CASSQEGDGTSGGRTYNEQFF. The CDR3 coding sequence is TGCGCCAGCAGCCAAGAAGGGGACGGGACTAGCGGGGGGAGAACCTACAATGAGCAGTTCTTC.

This clone appeared a few times. The CDR3 is CASSPSGAGARKTEAFF. DNA of the CDR3: TGTGCCAGCAGCCCAAGTGGGGCAGGGGCAAGGAAGACTGAAGCTTTCTTT. The genes are TRBV5-5 and TRBJ1-1; TRBD1 is a possible D gene (6 bases). This CDR3 is built from 17 residues. CDR1 and CDR2 (germline): SGHKS, YYEKEE (reference sequence). Trimming shortened V by 4 bases and J by 5 bases, and 24 bases separated the two germline ends.

V and J are TRBV19 and TRBJ1-1, with TRBD1 identical over 7 bases. V was clipped by 3 bases and J by 2 bases; unmatched bases: 3. Germline V CDR1 and CDR2: LNHDA, SQIVND (reference sequence). This CDR3 contains 14 residues. The CDR3 DNA reads TGTGCCAGTAGTATGAGGGGGCCTAACACTGAAGCTTTCTTT. Amino acid sequence: CASSMRGPNTEAFF.

V is TRBV6-5 and J is TRBJ2-2; 7 bases align to TRBD2. Per the germline V gene, CDR1 is MNHEY and CDR2 is SVGAGI. The CDR3 length is 15 residues. V lost 7 bases to trimming and J lost 1 base; unmatched junction nucleotides: 6. In DNA form, the CDR3 reads TGTGCCAGCAAGGGGAGGGAAAAGAACACCGGGGAGCTGTTTTTT. It is translated as CASKGREKNTGELFF.

This chain joins TRBV6-2 or TRBV6-3 and TRBJ2-1, with TRBD1 matching 7 bases. Trimming removed 2 bases from V and 4 bases from J; junction bases left unmatched: 2. The CDR3 covers 14 residues. Germline assignment: CDR1 MNHEY and CDR2 SVGEGT. The CDR3 sequence is CASSYGTVYNEQFF. Here the CDR3 DNA reads TGTGCCAGCAGTTACGGGACAGTTTACAATGAGCAGTTCTTC.

V gene TRBV6-5 combines with J gene TRBJ2-7; 7 nucleotides match TRBD2. The CDR3 is 15 residues long. The J segment lost 4 bases and the V segment lost 0 bases, leaving 6 bases of the junction unmatched. CDR1 is MNHEY, CDR2 SVGAGI, per germline. This CDR3 reads CASSYSSGGGYEQYF. The CDR3 DNA follows: TGTGCCAGCAGTTACTCCTCGGGGGGTGGTTACGAGCAGTACTTC.